A single TCR beta chain is shown here with its context. At one end the junction does not follow the germline gene, possibly because of a read error. TCRdb's table, derived via immunoSEQ multiplex PCR, lists solely in-frame clones and lacks some. This sample has a few hundred thousand clones, with around 84% found just once. This specimen comes from a study of blood T cell repertoires in COVID-19. This sequence was found in a man aged 25 to 45 with acute COVID-19. What was sequenced was PBMCs or T cells enriched from blood (not recorded which).

The CDR3 is CASSQGQGDYGYTF. The CDR3 DNA follows: TGTGCCAGCAGCCAGGGACAGGGGGACTATGGCTACACCTTC. The chain links TRBV5-1 to TRBJ1-2, with 11 bases identical to TRBD1. The CDR3 contains 14 residues. Per germline, CDR1 SGHRS and CDR2 YFSETQ. The entire variable domain, with the rest obtained from reference TRBV5-1 and TRBJ1-2, is as follows: KAGVTQTPRYLIKTRGQQVTLSCSPISGHRSVSWYQQTPGQGLQFLFEYFSETQRNKGNFPGRFSGRQFSNSRSEMNVSTLELGDSALYLCASSQGQGDYGYTFGSGTRLTVV.